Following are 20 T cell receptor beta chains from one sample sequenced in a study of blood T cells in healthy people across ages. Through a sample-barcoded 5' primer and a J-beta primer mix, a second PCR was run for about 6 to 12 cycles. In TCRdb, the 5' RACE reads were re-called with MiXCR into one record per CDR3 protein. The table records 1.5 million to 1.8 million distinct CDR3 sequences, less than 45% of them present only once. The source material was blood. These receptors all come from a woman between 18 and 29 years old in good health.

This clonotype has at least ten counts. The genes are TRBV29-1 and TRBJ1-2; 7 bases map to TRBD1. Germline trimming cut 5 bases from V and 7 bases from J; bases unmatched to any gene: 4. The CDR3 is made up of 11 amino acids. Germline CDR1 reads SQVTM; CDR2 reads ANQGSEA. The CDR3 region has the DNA TGCAGCGTTCATTGGACAGGTGGCTACACCTTC. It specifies CSVHWTGGYTF.

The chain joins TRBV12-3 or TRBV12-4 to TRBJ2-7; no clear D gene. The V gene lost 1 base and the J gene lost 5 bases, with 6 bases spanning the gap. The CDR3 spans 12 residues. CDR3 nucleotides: TGTGCCAGCAGTTTAGGGGTCGACGAGCAGTACTTC. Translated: CASSLGVDEQYF.

Here the CDR3 reads CASSYTSSLTDEQFF. The CDR3, as DNA: TGTGCCAGCAGTTACACGAGTAGCCTAACGGATGAGCAGTTCTTC. The chain combines TRBV6-5 with TRBJ2-1; D is unresolved. V shed 2 bases and J shed 8 bases, with 16 bases lying between them. Germline V gives CDR1 MNHEY, CDR2 SVGAGI. The CDR3 is 15 amino acids.

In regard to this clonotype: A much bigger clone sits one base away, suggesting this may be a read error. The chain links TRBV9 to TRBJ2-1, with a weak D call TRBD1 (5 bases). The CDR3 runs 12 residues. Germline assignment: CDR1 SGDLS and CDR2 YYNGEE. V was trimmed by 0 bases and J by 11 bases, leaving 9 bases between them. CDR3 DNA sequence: TGTGCCAGCAGCGTAGCAGGGAATAAGCAGTTCTTC. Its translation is CASSVAGNKQFF.

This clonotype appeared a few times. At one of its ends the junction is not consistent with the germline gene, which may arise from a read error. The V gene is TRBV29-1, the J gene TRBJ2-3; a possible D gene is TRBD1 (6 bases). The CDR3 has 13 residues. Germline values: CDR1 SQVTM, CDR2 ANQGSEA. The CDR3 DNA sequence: TGCAGCGCTGAAACAGGGTTCACAGATACGCAGTATTTT. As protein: CSAETGFTDTQYF.

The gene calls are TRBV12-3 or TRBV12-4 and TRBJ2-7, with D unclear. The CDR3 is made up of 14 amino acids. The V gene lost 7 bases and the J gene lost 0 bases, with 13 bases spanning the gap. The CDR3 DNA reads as TGTGCCAGCAATGCCGGTCCTGGCTCCTACGAGCAGTACTTC. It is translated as CASNAGPGSYEQYF.

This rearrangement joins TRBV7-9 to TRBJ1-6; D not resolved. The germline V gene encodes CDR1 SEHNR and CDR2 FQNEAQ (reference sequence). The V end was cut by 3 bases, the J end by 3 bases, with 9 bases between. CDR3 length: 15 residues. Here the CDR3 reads CASSFQANYNSPLHF. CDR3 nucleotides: TGTGCCAGCAGCTTCCAGGCGAACTATAATTCACCCCTCCACTTT.

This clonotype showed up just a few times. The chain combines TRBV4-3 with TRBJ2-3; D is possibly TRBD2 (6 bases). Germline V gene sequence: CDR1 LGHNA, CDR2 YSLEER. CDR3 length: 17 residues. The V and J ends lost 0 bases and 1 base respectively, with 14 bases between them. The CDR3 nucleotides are TGCGCCAGCAGCCAAGAAGGGGACCGGAGGGGCACAGATACGCAGTATTTT. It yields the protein CASSQEGDRRGTDTQYF.

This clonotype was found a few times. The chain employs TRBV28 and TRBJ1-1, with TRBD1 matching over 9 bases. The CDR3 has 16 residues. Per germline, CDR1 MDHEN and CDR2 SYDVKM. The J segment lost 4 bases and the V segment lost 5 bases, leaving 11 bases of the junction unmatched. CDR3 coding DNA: TGTGCCAGCAGTGCATACAGGGGGCCGTTGATCACTGAAGCTTTCTTT. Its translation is CASSAYRGPLITEAFF.

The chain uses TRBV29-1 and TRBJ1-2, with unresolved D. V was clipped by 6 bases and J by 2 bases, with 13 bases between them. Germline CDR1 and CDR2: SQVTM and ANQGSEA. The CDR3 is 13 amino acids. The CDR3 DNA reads TGCAGCGTCCGACTCGATTACAACTATGGCTACACCTTC. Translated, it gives CSVRLDYNYGYTF.

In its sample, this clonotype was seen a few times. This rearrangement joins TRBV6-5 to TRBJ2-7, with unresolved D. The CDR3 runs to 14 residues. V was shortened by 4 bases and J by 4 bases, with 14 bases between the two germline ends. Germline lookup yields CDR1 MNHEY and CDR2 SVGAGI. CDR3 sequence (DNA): TGTGCCAGCAGTTTCGGCCGCTTAGGGTACGAGCAGTACTTC. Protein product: CASSFGRLGYEQYF.

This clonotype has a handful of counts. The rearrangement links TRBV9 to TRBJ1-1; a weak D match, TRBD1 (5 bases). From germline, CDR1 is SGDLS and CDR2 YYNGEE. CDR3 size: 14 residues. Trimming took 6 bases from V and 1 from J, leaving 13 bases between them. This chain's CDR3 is CASTRQTSNTEAFF. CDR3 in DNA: TGTGCCAGCACCCGACAGACGTCGAACACTGAAGCTTTCTTT.

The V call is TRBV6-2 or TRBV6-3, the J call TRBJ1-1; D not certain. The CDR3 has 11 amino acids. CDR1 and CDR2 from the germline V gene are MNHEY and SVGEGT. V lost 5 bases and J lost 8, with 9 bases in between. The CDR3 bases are TGTGCCAGCAGTAGGTCGGCAGAAGCTTTCTTT. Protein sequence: CASSRSAEAFF.

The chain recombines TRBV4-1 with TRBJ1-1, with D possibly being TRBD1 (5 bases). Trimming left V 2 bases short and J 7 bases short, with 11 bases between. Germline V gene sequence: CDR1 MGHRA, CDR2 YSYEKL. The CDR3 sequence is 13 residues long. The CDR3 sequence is CASSQYDRCEAFF. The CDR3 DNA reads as TGCGCCAGCAGCCAATATGACAGATGTGAAGCTTTCTTT.

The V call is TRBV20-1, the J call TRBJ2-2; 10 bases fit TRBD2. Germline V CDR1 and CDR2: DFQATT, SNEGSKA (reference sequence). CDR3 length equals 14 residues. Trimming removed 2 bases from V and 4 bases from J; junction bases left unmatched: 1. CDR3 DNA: TGCAGTGCTAGACTAGCGGGAGTCACCGGGGAGCTGTTTTTT. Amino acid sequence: CSARLAGVTGELFF.

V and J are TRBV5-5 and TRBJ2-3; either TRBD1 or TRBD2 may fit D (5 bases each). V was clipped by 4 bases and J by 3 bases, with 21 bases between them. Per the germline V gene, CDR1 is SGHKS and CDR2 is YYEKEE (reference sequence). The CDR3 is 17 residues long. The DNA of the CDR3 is TGTGCCAGCAGCGTCTCCCCGGGGCGGGCATTGACAGATACGCAGTATTTT. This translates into CASSVSPGRALTDTQYF. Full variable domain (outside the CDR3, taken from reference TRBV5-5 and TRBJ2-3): DAGVTQSPTHLIKTRGQQVTLRCSPISGHKSVSWYQQVLGQGPQFIFQYYEKEERGRGNFPDRFSARQFPNYSSELNVNALLLGDSALYLCASSVSPGRALTDTQYFGPGTRLTVL.

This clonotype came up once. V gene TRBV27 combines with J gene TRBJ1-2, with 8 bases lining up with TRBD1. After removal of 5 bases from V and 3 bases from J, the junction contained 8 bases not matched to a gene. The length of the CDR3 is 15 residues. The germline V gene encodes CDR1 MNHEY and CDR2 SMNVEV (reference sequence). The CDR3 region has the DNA TGTGCCAGCAGTAAATTACAGGGGGTTGACTATGGCTACACCTTC. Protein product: CASSKLQGVDYGYTF.

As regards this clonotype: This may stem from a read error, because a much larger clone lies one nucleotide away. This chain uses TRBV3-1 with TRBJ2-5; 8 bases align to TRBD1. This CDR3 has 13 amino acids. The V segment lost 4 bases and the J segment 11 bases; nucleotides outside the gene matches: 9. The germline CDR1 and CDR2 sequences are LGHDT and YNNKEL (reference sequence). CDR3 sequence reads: CASSPSRTGRQYF. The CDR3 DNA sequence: TGTGCCAGCAGCCCCTCACGGACAGGGAGGCAGTACTTC.

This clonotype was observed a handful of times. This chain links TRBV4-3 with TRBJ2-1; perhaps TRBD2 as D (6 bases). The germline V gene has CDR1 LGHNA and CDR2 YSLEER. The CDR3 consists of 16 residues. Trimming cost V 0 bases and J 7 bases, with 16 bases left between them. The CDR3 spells CASSQETRLPWNEQFF. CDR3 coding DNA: TGCGCCAGCAGCCAAGAGACTAGACTTCCGTGGAATGAGCAGTTCTTC.

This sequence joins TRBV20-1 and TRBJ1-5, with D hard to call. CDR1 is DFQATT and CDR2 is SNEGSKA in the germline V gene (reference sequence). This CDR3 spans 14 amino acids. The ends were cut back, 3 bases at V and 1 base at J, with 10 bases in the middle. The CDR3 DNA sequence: TGCAGTGCTAGGGAGAGTGGGAGCAATCAGCCCCAGCATTTT. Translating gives CSARESGSNQPQHF.